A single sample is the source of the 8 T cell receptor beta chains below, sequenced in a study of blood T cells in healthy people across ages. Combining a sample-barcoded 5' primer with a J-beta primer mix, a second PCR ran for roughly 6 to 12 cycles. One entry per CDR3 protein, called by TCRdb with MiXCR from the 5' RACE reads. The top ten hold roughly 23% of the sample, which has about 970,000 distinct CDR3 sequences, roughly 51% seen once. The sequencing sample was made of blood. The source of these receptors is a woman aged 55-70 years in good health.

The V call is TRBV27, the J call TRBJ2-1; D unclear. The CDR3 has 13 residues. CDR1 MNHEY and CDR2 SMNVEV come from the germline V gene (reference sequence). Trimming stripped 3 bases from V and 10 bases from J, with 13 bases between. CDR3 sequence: CASSLGLVGEQFF. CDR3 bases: TGTGCCAGCAGTTTGGGGTTGGTAGGGGAGCAGTTCTTC.

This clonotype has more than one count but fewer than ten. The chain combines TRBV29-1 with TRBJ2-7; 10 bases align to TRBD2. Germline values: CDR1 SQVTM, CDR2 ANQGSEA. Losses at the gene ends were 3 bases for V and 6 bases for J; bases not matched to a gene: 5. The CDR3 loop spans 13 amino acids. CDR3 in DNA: TGCAGCGTTGACCTAGCGGGAGAAGGCGAGCAGTACTTC. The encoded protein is CSVDLAGEGEQYF.

The CDR3 DNA is TGCAGTGCTAGTGGGAGCGCAGATACGCAGTATTTT. Protein: CSASGSADTQYF. The chain is built from TRBV20-1 and TRBJ2-3; D perhaps matches TRBD2 (5 bases). Per the germline V gene, CDR1 is DFQATT and CDR2 is SNEGSKA (reference sequence). With 3 bases removed from V and 4 bases from J, the gap between germline ends came to 8 bases. This CDR3 is 12 amino acids long.

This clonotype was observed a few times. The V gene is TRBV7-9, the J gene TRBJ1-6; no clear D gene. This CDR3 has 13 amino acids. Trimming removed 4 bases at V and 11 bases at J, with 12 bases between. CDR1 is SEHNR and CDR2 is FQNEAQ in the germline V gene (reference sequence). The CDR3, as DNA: TGTGCCAGCAGCTCCGGTCCCCCCCCACCCCTCCACTTT. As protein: CASSSGPPPPLHF.

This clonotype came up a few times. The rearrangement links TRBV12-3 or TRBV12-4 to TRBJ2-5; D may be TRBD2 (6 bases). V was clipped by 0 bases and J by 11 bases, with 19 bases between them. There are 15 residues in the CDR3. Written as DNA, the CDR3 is TGTGCCAGCAGTTTAGCGCTTGCAGCCTCGGGGGAGCAGTACTTC. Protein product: CASSLALAASGEQYF.

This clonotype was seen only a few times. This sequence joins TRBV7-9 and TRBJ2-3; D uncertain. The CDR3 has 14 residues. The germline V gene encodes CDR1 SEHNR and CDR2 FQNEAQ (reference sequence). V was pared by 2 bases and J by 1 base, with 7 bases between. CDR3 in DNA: TGTGCCAGCAGCTTACAGCTGGGCACAGATACGCAGTATTTT. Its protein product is CASSLQLGTDTQYF.

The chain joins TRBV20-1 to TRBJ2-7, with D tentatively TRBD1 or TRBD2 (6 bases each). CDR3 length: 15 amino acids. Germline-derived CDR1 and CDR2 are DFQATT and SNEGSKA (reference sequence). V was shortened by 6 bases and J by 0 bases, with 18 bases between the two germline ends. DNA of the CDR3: TGCAGTGCCCCACCGGGGGCGGGAAACTCCTACGAGCAGTACTTC. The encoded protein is CSAPPGAGNSYEQYF.

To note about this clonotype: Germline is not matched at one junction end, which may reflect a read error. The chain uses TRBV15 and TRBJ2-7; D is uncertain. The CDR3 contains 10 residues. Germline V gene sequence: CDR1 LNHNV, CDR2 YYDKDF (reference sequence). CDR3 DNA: TGTGCCGCCAGCATCTACGAGCAGTACTTC. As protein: CAASIYEQYF.